This T cell receptor (beta chain) was sequenced for a study of radiation and T cells in renal cell carcinoma. Overall study: Nephrectomy followed 15 Gy stereotactic body radiation by 4 weeks. General study results and limits: Pretreatment tumor biopsies were lacking, so baseline clonotypes are unknown. In blood, top tumor clones expanded by 2 weeks, shrinking by 4.

This clone showed up just once. Its specificity is not known. Germline assignment: CDR1 MNHEY and CDR2 SVGAGI. The CDR3 has 13 amino acids. Trimming shortened V by 6 bases and J by 1 base, and 6 bases separated the two germline ends. The time point: baseline pretreatment blood. Noted treatment: 15 Gy SBRT to primary tumor, nephrectomy 4 weeks later. This renal cell carcinoma was of the clear cell type. TCRdb's table, derived via immunoSEQ multiplex PCR, lists solely in-frame clones and lacks some. The data show roughly 120,000 clones, with roughly 80% seen just once and around 3% held by the top ten. The sequence was obtained from a woman in her sixties or seventies with renal cell carcinoma. This material consisted of blood, taken from a patient whose treatment included radiotherapy and nephrectomy. The V gene is TRBV6-5, the J gene TRBJ2-2; D is unresolved. CDR3 coding DNA: TGTGCCAGCAGAGACCAGAACACCGGGGAGCTGTTTTTT. Its translation is CASRDQNTGELFF.